The 10 T cell receptor beta chains in this list originate from one sample, sequenced in a study of shared T cell receptors in the human thymus. Only in-frame clones appear in the TCRdb table, and some are missing; sequencing was by immunoSEQ multiplex PCR. This table holds hundreds of thousands of clones, more than 75% found once. The sample was also reused in another study, on human thymus T cells.

What was sequenced was thymocytes. The receptors derive from a boy in the first two years of life with a congenital heart defect.

The rearrangement links TRBV5-4 to TRBJ1-1, with D unclear. Looked up from germline, CDR1 is SGHNT and CDR2 is YYREEE (reference sequence). Deletions cut 2 bases from V and 0 bases from J, with 17 bases between. The CDR3 is made up of 17 amino acids. The CDR3 sequence is CASSLLVPTLMNTEAFF. Here the CDR3 DNA reads TGTGCCAGCAGCTTATTAGTCCCTACTTTAATGAACACTGAAGCTTTCTTT.

The chain uses TRBV15 and TRBJ1-2, with 11 bases fitting TRBD1. V shed 0 bases, J shed 1 base, and the junction held 7 bases outside the gene matches. The CDR3 runs to 18 residues. CDR1 is LNHNV and CDR2 is YYDKDF in the germline V gene (reference sequence). The CDR3: CATSRDRDRGLGNYGYTF. The CDR3 DNA sequence: TGTGCCACCAGCAGAGATCGGGACAGGGGGTTGGGTAACTATGGCTACACCTTC.

Remarks on this clone: The same CDR3 arises from other DNA sequences in this sample as well. V is TRBV11-2 and J is TRBJ2-2; D not resolved. V was trimmed by 2 bases and J by 6 bases, leaving 7 bases between them. The germline CDR1 and CDR2 sequences are SGHAT and FQNNGV. This CDR3 has 13 amino acids. CDR3 sequence (DNA): TGTGCCAGCAGCTTATACGGGTCCGGGGAGCTGTTTTTT. Translated: CASSLYGSGELFF.

The chain joins TRBV30 to TRBJ2-3, with 10 bases matching TRBD2. Germline loops: CDR1 GTSNPN, CDR2 SVGIG (reference sequence). V lost 8 bases and J lost 3; bases outside the gene matches: 5. This CDR3 has 13 amino acids. In DNA, the CDR3 is TGTGCCCCACTAGCGGGGACAACAGATACGCAGTATTTT. Its translation is CAPLAGTTDTQYF. The entire variable domain, with the rest obtained from reference TRBV30 and TRBJ2-3, is as follows: SQTIHQWPATLVQPVGSPLSLECTVEGTSNPNLYWYRQAAGRGLQLLFYSVGIGQISSEVPQNLSASRPQDRQFILSSKKLLLSDSGFYLCAPLAGTTDTQYFGPGTRLTVL.

This clone was picked up a small number of times. The chain combines TRBV6-5 with TRBJ1-4, with TRBD1 identical over 8 bases. This CDR3 contains 14 residues. V was clipped by 5 bases and J by 7 bases; unmatched bases: 6. CDR1 is MNHEY, CDR2 SVGAGI, per germline. For the CDR3, the DNA is TGTGCCAGCAGTAATACAGGGGGGGGTGAAAAACTGTTTTTT. Residues: CASSNTGGGEKLFF.

V and J are TRBV7-9 and TRBJ1-4; the match to TRBD1 covers 9 bases. Germline values: CDR1 SEHNR, CDR2 FQNEAQ (reference sequence). J was trimmed by 4 bases and V by 7 bases; bases with no gene match: 7. This CDR3 is built from 15 residues. The CDR3 nucleotides read TGTGCCAGCACACCACAGGGGGCGGTTAATGAAAAACTGTTTTTT. It specifies CASTPQGAVNEKLFF.

CDR3 nucleotide sequence: TGTGCCAGGTGGGGGACAGGGGTCTTTTCTGAGCCCTACAATGAGCAGTTCTTC. The encoded protein is CARWGTGVFSEPYNEQFF. V is TRBV4-2 and J is TRBJ2-1, with 10 bases aligning to TRBD1. CDR1 is LGHNA, CDR2 YNFKEQ, per germline. The J segment lost 2 bases and the V segment lost 9 bases, leaving 16 bases of the junction unmatched. The CDR3 is made up of 18 amino acids.

The gene calls are TRBV2 and TRBJ1-1, with 8 positions matching TRBD1. The CDR3 length is 16 residues. Germline values: CDR1 SNHLY, CDR2 FYNNEI. The ends lost 6 bases at V and 3 bases at J; junction bases unmatched: 12. In DNA form, the CDR3 reads TGTGCCAGCAGCACAACAGGGGGAATCTTGGACACTGAAGCTTTCTTT. This codes for CASSTTGGILDTEAFF.

The V gene is TRBV5-1, the J gene TRBJ2-5; D might be TRBD2 (7 bases). This CDR3 is built from 17 residues. Trimming removed 0 bases from V and 0 bases from J, with 15 bases in between. The germline V gene has CDR1 SGHRS and CDR2 YFSETQ. CDR3 nucleotide sequence: TGCGCCAGCAGCTTGGCGGGGGGCCGGGGACACCAAGAGACCCAGTACTTC. Encoded protein: CASSLAGGRGHQETQYF.

This clone was detected a few times. Other nucleotide sequences in the sample specify the same CDR3. The V and J genes are TRBV5-6 and TRBJ2-7; D is undetermined. Deletions cut 1 base from V and 1 base from J, with 3 bases between. Per germline, CDR1 SGHDT and CDR2 YYEEEE. This CDR3 spans 12 amino acids. This CDR3 reads CASSLLSYEQYF. In DNA, the CDR3 is TGTGCCAGCAGCTTGCTATCCTACGAGCAGTACTTC. Drawing the rest from reference TRBV5-6 and TRBJ2-7, the complete variable domain is DAGVTQSPTHLIKTRGQQVTLRCSPKSGHDTVSWYQQALGQGPQFIFQYYEEEERQRGNFPDRFSGHQFPNYSSELNVNALLLGDSALYLCASSLLSYEQYFGPGTRLTVT.